Sequencing of this TCR beta chain was carried out in a study of T cell responses to AZD1222 COVID-19 vaccine. Study-level background: Pooling covered second doses at about 4 or about 12 weeks.

The repertoire was sequenced with immunoSEQ multiplex PCR; TCRdb's copy has only in-frame clones and lacks some. This table holds 100,000 to 150,000 clones, 89% found once. Study-level results: Females made up more of the donors, who were largely white British, and clonal diversity may have come out too low. Spike as a whole was targeted by vaccine-associated CD4 TCRs, dominant at 160-218 and 743-854. As reported, nearly half of all spike-specific TCRs target variant regions that are unmutated.

With respect to this clone: Its target is unknown. The same CDR3 arises from other DNA sequences in this sample as well.

V dropped 3 bases and J dropped 5 bases, with 4 bases sitting between them. The CDR3 is made up of 11 amino acids. Germline lookup yields CDR1 SGHAT and CDR2 FQNNGV. The chain uses TRBV11-2 and TRBJ1-2, with D hard to call. The TCR comes from an adult in good health. Sequences were derived from peripheral blood, sampled on day 0 of AZD1222 vaccination. CDR3 in amino acids: CASSLGYGYTF. The CDR3 DNA reads TGTGCCAGCAGCTTGGGGTATGGCTACACCTTC.